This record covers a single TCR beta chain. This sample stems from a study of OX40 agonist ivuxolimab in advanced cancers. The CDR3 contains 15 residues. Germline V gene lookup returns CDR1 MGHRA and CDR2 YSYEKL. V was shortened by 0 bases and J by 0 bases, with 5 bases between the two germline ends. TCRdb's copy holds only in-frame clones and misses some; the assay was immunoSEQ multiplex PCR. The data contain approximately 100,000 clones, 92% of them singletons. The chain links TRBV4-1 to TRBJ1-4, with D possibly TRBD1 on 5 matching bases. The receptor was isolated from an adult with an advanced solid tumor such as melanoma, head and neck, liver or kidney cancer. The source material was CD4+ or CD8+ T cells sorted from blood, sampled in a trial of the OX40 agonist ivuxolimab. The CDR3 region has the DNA TGCGCCAGCAGCCAAGAGGGGGCAACTAATGAAAAACTGTTTTTT. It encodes CASSQEGATNEKLFF.